The clone carrying this T cell receptor (beta chain) was detected only a few times. The target antigen is unknown. It was cDNA, reverse transcribed from extracted RNA, that served as the sequencing template. Sequenced by immunoSEQ multiplex PCR; TCRdb stores in-frame clones only, minus some. The sample holds some 110,000 clones, roughly 58% seen once. The CDR3 length is 13 residues. Trimming shortened V by 0 bases and J by 5 bases, and 10 bases separated the two germline ends. Germline CDR1 reads GTSNPN; CDR2 reads SVGIG (reference sequence). The treatment is: oral pan-JAK inhibitor, 5-10 mg twice daily. Sorting from PBMCs produced CD4+ and CD8+ T cells. The data are from a study of CD8+ T cells in alopecia areata. The study's findings and limits: Under tofacitinib, numerous expanded lesional clonotypes remained detectable in scalp and blood.

The receptor was isolated from a human donor with alopecia areata. The rearrangement links TRBV30 to TRBJ1-1, with D possibly TRBD1 on 6 matching bases. Here the sequenced sample was CD8+ T cells sorted from blood, taken at week 4, from a patient treated with tofacitinib. CDR3 in amino acids: CAWSVGGWTEAFF. The CDR3 DNA reads TGTGCCTGGAGTGTGGGGGGCTGGACTGAAGCTTTCTTT. Supplemented by reference TRBV30 and TRBJ1-1, the full variable domain reads SQTIHQWPATLVQPVGSPLSLECTVEGTSNPNLYWYRQAAGRGLQLLFYSVGIGQISSEVPQNLSASRPQDRQFILSSKKLLLSDSGFYLCAWSVGGWTEAFFGQGTRLTVV.